This T cell receptor (beta chain) was found in a study of blood T cell repertoires in COVID-19. Study details: COVID-19 samples collected from the United States, Italy and Spain covered acute and convalescent phases. PBMCs, B-cell-depleted T cells, or T cells were the source of the cDNA or gDNA that made up the material.

Trimming pared 3 bases from V and 1 base from J, leaving 12 bases between. The germline V gene encodes CDR1 LGHNT and CDR2 FRNRAP. The CDR3 is 15 amino acids. In the original workflow: By means of reference gene primer amplification, nucleated cell counts were estimated. Using immunoSEQ multiplex PCR, the repertoire was profiled, and TCRdb retains in-frame clones only, with some absent. The DNA gave D and trimming, while V, J and clone size come from that table. The data show roughly 38,000 clones, over 75% seen once. The sample taken for sequencing was peripheral blood. The sequence came from a man aged 35 to 55 with active or convalescent COVID-19. This chain links TRBV12-5 with TRBJ1-1; a possible D gene is TRBD1 (6 bases). The CDR3 spells CASGFGQGSNTEAFF. Here the CDR3 DNA reads TGTGCTAGTGGTTTTGGTCAGGGGTCGAACACTGAAGCTTTCTTT.